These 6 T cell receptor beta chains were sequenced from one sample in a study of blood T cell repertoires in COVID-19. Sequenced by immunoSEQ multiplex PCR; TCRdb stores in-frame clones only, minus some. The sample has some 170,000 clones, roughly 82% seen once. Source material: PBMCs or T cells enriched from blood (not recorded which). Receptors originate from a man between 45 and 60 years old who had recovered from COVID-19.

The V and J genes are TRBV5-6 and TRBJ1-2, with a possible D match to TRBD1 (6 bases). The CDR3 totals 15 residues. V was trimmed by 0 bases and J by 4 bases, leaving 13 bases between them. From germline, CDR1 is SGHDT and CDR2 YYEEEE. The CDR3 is CASSLVDSPLYGYTF. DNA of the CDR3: TGTGCCAGCAGCTTGGTGGACAGCCCCCTCTATGGCTACACCTTC.

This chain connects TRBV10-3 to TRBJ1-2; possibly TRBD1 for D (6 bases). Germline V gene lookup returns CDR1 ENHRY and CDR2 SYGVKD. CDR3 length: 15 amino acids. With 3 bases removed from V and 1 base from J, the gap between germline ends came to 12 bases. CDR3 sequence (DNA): TGTGCCATCAGTGACCGGGACACACTTAACTATGGCTACACCTTC. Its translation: CAISDRDTLNYGYTF.

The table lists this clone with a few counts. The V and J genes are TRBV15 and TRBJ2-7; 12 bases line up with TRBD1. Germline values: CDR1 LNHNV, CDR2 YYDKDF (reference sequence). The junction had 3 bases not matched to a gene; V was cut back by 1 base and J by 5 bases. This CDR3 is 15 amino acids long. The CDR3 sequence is CATSRGGTGGNEQYF. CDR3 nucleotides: TGTGCCACCAGCAGAGGAGGGACAGGGGGCAACGAGCAGTACTTC.

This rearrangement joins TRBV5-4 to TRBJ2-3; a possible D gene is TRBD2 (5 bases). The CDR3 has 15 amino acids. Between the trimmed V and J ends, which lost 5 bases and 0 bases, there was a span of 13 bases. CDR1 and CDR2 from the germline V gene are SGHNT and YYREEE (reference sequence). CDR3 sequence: CASRTWSGSTDTQYF. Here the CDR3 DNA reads TGTGCCAGCAGAACATGGAGCGGCAGCACAGATACGCAGTATTTT.

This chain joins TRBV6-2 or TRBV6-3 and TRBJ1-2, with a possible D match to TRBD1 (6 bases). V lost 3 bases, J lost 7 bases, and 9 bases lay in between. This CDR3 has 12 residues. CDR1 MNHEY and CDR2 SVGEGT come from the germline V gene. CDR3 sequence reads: CASSYTGRGYTF. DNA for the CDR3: TGTGCCAGCAGTTATACAGGGCGTGGCTACACCTTC.

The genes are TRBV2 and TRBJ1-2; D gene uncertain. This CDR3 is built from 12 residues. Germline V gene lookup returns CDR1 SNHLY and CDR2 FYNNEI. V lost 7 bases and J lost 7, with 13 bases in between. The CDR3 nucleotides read TGTGCCAGCATGGCGGGTTTGCCTGGCTACACCTTC. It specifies CASMAGLPGYTF.